Each of the 30 T cell receptor beta chains below was sequenced from the same sample in a study of T-cell memory formation after mild COVID-19. TCRdb analysed the 5' RACE reads with MiXCR anew, one entry per CDR3 protein. The table lists roughly 300,000 distinct CDR3 sequences, roughly 13% of them singletons. The sequenced material came from PBMCs or a T cell subset sorted from them (not recorded which). These receptors were collected from a man between 18 and 29 years old who had mild COVID-19 (a few samples of this study predate the infection). Cell type and time point are not known.

This clonotype was counted only a few times. DNA of the CDR3: TGCAGTGCTAGAGATCGGGGACAGGGGAACACTGAAGCTTTCTTT. It is translated as CSARDRGQGNTEAFF. The chain links TRBV20-1 to TRBJ1-1; 9 bases line up with TRBD1. The CDR3 sequence is 15 residues long. CDR1 is DFQATT, CDR2 SNEGSKA, per germline (reference sequence). Trimming took 0 bases from V and 1 from J; bases not matched to a gene: 3.

There are many counts of this clonotype. The CDR3 is CASSLGTGGDEQFF. DNA of the CDR3: TGCGCCAGCAGCTTGGGGACAGGAGGAGATGAGCAGTTCTTC. V usage is TRBV5-1 and J usage is TRBJ2-1; 7 bases line up with TRBD1. V was pared by 0 bases and J by 8 bases, with 5 bases of the junction left unmatched. There are 14 residues in the CDR3. CDR1 is SGHRS, CDR2 YFSETQ, per germline.

This clonotype has at least ten counts. The chain has TRBV4-2 and TRBJ2-7, with 7 nucleotides matching TRBD1. Germline lookup yields CDR1 LGHNA and CDR2 YNFKEQ. V dropped 0 bases and J dropped 0; count of bases not matched to a gene: 8. This CDR3 spans 17 amino acids. The CDR3 protein is CASSQDPGGRSSYEQYF. The DNA for the CDR3 is TGTGCCAGCAGCCAAGATCCAGGGGGACGTAGCTCCTACGAGCAGTACTTC.

This clonotype showed up just a few times. This chain links TRBV6-6 with TRBJ2-6, with D hard to call. Germline assignment: CDR1 MNHNY and CDR2 SVGAGI (reference sequence). CDR3 length: 13 residues. V shed 7 bases and J shed 3 bases, with 7 bases lying between them. CDR3 region: CASTLDGANVLTF. In DNA form, the CDR3 reads TGTGCCAGCACCCTTGATGGGGCCAACGTCCTGACTTTC.

This clonotype was observed a handful of times. This chain uses TRBV6-6 with TRBJ1-2, with D perhaps matching TRBD1 (6 bases). The V gene lost 4 bases and the J gene lost 2 bases, with 11 bases spanning the gap. The CDR3 is 14 residues long. In germline, CDR1 is MNHNY, CDR2 SVGAGI (reference sequence). Here the CDR3 reads CASSSPRGNYGYTF. The DNA for the CDR3 is TGTGCCAGCAGTTCACCCAGGGGAAACTATGGCTACACCTTC.

This clonotype occurred a few times. The genes are TRBV7-2 and TRBJ1-2; perhaps TRBD1 as D (6 bases). V lost 1 base, J lost 3 bases, and 12 bases lay in between. The germline gives CDR1 SGHTA, CDR2 FQGNSA. The CDR3 spans 15 residues. CDR3 bases: TGTGCCAGCAGCTTAGAACTGTCAGGGGACTATGGCTACACCTTC. This gives the protein CASSLELSGDYGYTF.

This clonotype has a handful of counts. The chain couples TRBV5-1 to TRBJ2-3, with D perhaps matching TRBD1 (5 bases). The CDR3 spans 15 residues. The V gene lost 4 bases and the J gene lost 2 bases, with 14 bases spanning the gap. Germline V lookup: CDR1 SGHRS, CDR2 YFSETQ. The CDR3 here is CASSLLGRDTDTQYF. In nucleotides, the CDR3 is TGCGCCAGCAGCCTCCTGGGCAGGGACACAGATACGCAGTATTTT.

In its sample, this clonotype was seen a few times. V and J are TRBV7-2 and TRBJ2-4; TRBD2 matches at 7 bases. CDR3 length: 16 residues. From germline, CDR1 is SGHTA and CDR2 FQGNSA. Germline trimming cut 5 bases from V and 0 bases from J; bases unmatched to any gene: 7. DNA of the CDR3: TGTGCCAGCAGCCAGCGGCCTAGCGGAGCCAAAAACATTCAGTACTTC. It yields the protein CASSQRPSGAKNIQYF.

This clonotype came up a few times. The V and J genes are TRBV7-8 and TRBJ1-3, with 7 bases aligning to TRBD1. Germline assignment: CDR1 SGHVS and CDR2 FQNEAQ. Trimming cost V 5 bases and J 0 bases; bases outside gene matches: 4. The CDR3 is 15 residues long. The CDR3 DNA sequence: TGTGCCAGCAGCCCGGGACAGTCCTCTGGAAACACCATATATTTT. Protein product: CASSPGQSSGNTIYF.

This chain links TRBV7-6 with TRBJ2-5; D not resolved. Germline lookup yields CDR1 SGHVS and CDR2 FNYEAQ. V was cut by 2 bases and J by 1 base, with 11 bases left in between. The CDR3 has 15 amino acids. The CDR3 region is CASSLTPGVQETQYF. The CDR3 DNA follows: TGTGCCAGCAGCTTAACCCCTGGAGTCCAAGAGACCCAGTACTTC.

The gene calls are TRBV24-1 and TRBJ2-1; 7 positions match TRBD1. CDR3 size: 16 residues. V trimming: 5 bases; J trimming: 0 bases; junction bases outside the gene matches: 6. CDR1 KGHDR and CDR2 SFDVKD come from the germline V gene. The CDR3 reads CATSGGTASSYNEQFF. As DNA, the CDR3 is TGTGCCACCAGTGGTGGGACAGCCAGCTCCTACAATGAGCAGTTCTTC.

The table lists this clonotype with many counts. V is TRBV5-1 and J is TRBJ1-1; TRBD1 is a possible D gene (6 bases). The CDR3 has 15 residues. CDR1 SGHRS and CDR2 YFSETQ come from the germline V gene. Trimming took off 4 bases at V and 4 bases at J, with 17 bases between the two ends. The CDR3 DNA follows: TGCGCCAGCAGCAAGGGGGTCCCGGGGCTCACTGAAGCTTTCTTT. This encodes CASSKGVPGLTEAFF.

The chain combines TRBV20-1 with TRBJ1-5; no clear D. Germline lookup yields CDR1 DFQATT and CDR2 SNEGSKA (reference sequence). The CDR3 is 13 amino acids. Trimming left V 6 bases short and J 0 bases short, with 9 bases between. The CDR3 DNA sequence: TGCAGTGCATTAGAGGATAGCAATCAGCCCCAGCATTTT. Protein sequence: CSALEDSNQPQHF.

This CDR3 is CSVEGQGVYEQYF. CDR3 DNA sequence: TGCAGCGTAGAGGGACAGGGAGTCTACGAGCAGTACTTC. The rearrangement links TRBV29-1 to TRBJ2-7, with 9 bases identical to TRBD1. Looked up from germline, CDR1 is SQVTM and CDR2 is ANQGSEA. V was pared by 6 bases and J by 3 bases, with 6 bases of the junction left unmatched. CDR3 size: 13 residues.

At least ten counts were recorded for this clonotype. J is TRBJ2-3 and V is TRBV7-9; no clear D. V was pared by 5 bases and J by 5 bases, with 14 bases between. The CDR3 runs to 14 residues. Germline lookup yields CDR1 SEHNR and CDR2 FQNEAQ (reference sequence). The CDR3 spells CASSLIYFGDTQYF. CDR3 DNA sequence: TGTGCCAGCAGCCTTATCTACTTTGGAGATACGCAGTATTTT.

The chain carries TRBV5-8 and TRBJ2-2, with D possibly being TRBD2 (5 bases). This CDR3 spans 15 amino acids. The V end lost 3 bases, the J end lost 6 bases, and 15 bases lay between the germline ends. Per germline, CDR1 SGHTS and CDR2 YDEGEE. CDR3 sequence (DNA): TGTGCCAGCAGCTCGGGAAAGGCTCTCGCCGGGGAGCTGTTTTTT. It encodes CASSSGKALAGELFF.

This clonotype was counted a few times. V is TRBV18 and J is TRBJ2-7; 10 bases align to TRBD1. CDR1 and CDR2 from the germline V gene are KGHSH and LQKENI. This CDR3 spans 14 amino acids. The CDR3 DNA reads as TGTGCCAGCTCACCACCTGAATGGGGACAGGGGCTGTGGGTC. Protein product: CASSPPEWGQGLWV.

Ten or more counts support this clonotype. The chain combines TRBV4-3 with TRBJ2-7; TRBD1 might be the D (6 bases). The length of the CDR3 is 15 residues. V was pared by 5 bases and J by 6 bases, with 20 bases between. CDR1 and CDR2 (germline): LGHNA, YSLEER. CDR3 loop: CASSGSMGRGAEQYF. In nucleotides, the CDR3 is TGCGCCAGCAGCGGCAGCATGGGCAGGGGTGCCGAGCAGTACTTC.

The chain links TRBV5-6 to TRBJ1-1; D gene unclear. CDR1 and CDR2 (germline): SGHDT, YYEEEE. The CDR3 has 14 residues. Trimming took 1 base from V and 2 from J, leaving 9 bases between them. CDR3 in amino acids: CASSLRLSNTEAFF. CDR3 coding DNA: TGTGCCAGCAGCTTGCGGTTGAGCAACACTGAAGCTTTCTTT.

V and J are TRBV18 and TRBJ1-1; D possibly corresponds to TRBD1 (6 bases). Trimming took 3 bases from V and 1 from J, leaving 15 bases between them. CDR1 is KGHSH, CDR2 LQKENI, per germline. The CDR3 loop spans 16 amino acids. The DNA for the CDR3 is TGTGCCAGCTCACCGGGGGGCGCGTTAAGGAACACTGAAGCTTTCTTT. Its protein is CASSPGGALRNTEAFF. The variable domain in full, completed from reference TRBV18 and TRBJ1-1, reads NAGVMQNPRHLVRRRGQEARLRCSPMKGHSHVYWYRQLPEEGLKFMVYLQKENIIDESGMPKERFSAEFPKEGPSILRIQQVVRGDSAAYFCASSPGGALRNTEAFFGQGTRLTVV.

As to this clonotype: This likely comes from a read error, as the CDR3 has no conserved phenylalanine or tryptophan at its end. This chain connects TRBV5-5 to TRBJ2-3; D gene unclear. V was shortened by 2 bases and J by 0 bases, with 1 base between the two germline ends. Germline V gene lookup returns CDR1 SGHKS and CDR2 YYEKEE (reference sequence). There are 12 residues in the CDR3. The CDR3 loop is CASSFSTDTQYL. CDR3 bases: TGTGCCAGCAGCTTCAGCACAGATACGCAGTATTTG.

This clonotype was observed at least ten times. The chain is built from TRBV9 and TRBJ1-1, with 8 bases aligning to TRBD1. Germline V gene data show CDR1 as SGDLS and CDR2 as YYNGEE. The V and J ends lost 3 bases and 6 bases, in that order; junction bases with no gene match: 10. This CDR3 contains 15 residues. In DNA form, the CDR3 reads TGTGCCAGCAGCGATTCTGACAGGGGTCTCGCTGAAGCTTTCTTT. Translation: CASSDSDRGLAEAFF.

This clonotype was picked up many times. This sequence joins TRBV7-2 and TRBJ2-4; D uncertain. Germline V CDR1 and CDR2: SGHTA, FQGNSA. V shed 6 bases and J shed 7 bases, with 10 bases lying between them. The CDR3 loop spans 12 amino acids. The chain's CDR3 is CASSSMGNIQYF. As DNA, the CDR3 is TGTGCCAGCAGTTCCATGGGGAACATTCAGTACTTC.

This clonotype was seen a few times. This sequence joins TRBV7-9 and TRBJ1-2; D uncertain. Trimming removed 5 bases at V and 6 bases at J, with 13 bases between. Germline CDR1 and CDR2: SEHNR and FQNEAQ (reference sequence). The CDR3 sequence is 13 residues long. The CDR3 is CASSQGPTDGYTF. The CDR3 DNA reads as TGTGCCAGCAGCCAAGGGCCGACGGATGGCTACACCTTC.

The rearrangement joins TRBV12-5 to TRBJ2-1; D gene uncertain. V lost 5 bases to trimming and J lost 12 bases, with 11 bases between them. This CDR3 spans 11 amino acids. Germline V gene lookup returns CDR1 LGHNT and CDR2 FRNRAP. The CDR3 bases are TGTGCTAGTGGTGCATCGCTGGGGCAGTTCTTC. Protein product: CASGASLGQFF.

This clonotype appeared a few times. The chain is built from TRBV2 and TRBJ2-7; perhaps TRBD1 as D (6 bases). Germline V gene data show CDR1 as SNHLY and CDR2 as FYNNEI. The CDR3 extends over 15 amino acids. Trimming cost V 4 bases and J 5 bases, with 18 bases left between them. CDR3 sequence (DNA): TGTGCCAGCAGTGCGGCACAGGGTGGGCCCGACGAGCAGTACTTC. The encoded protein is CASSAAQGGPDEQYF.

The chain has TRBV30 and TRBJ2-1, with D unclear. V was pared by 3 bases and J by 8 bases, with 8 bases between. Germline V gene data show CDR1 as GTSNPN and CDR2 as SVGIG (reference sequence). This CDR3 spans 11 amino acids. The CDR3 loop reads CAWRARDEQFF. As DNA, the CDR3 is TGTGCCTGGAGGGCAAGGGATGAGCAGTTCTTC.

This clonotype was seen a few times. The V call is TRBV5-8, the J call TRBJ2-7, with TRBD1 as a possible D gene (5 bases). V lost 6 bases and J lost 1, with 11 bases in between. Germline V CDR1 and CDR2: SGHTS, YDEGEE. The CDR3 has 13 residues. The CDR3 loop is CASTKGPSYEQYV. The CDR3 DNA follows: TGTGCCAGCACCAAGGGGCCTTCCTACGAGCAGTACGTC.

This clonotype was picked up a small number of times. Since no conserved phenylalanine or tryptophan closes the CDR3, a read error is the likely cause. It is unclear where the CDR3 begins or ends on the DNA, so no DNA is shown, and the CDR3 is as TCRdb lists it. The chain has TRBV19 and TRBJ2-7; the D call in the table, TRBD1, was not verified against the DNA. The CDR3 sequence runs 14 residues, both termini included. Germline CDR1 is LNHDA and CDR2 is SQIVND (reference sequence). CDR3 sequence reads: CASSDGQGPRHALT.

V and J are TRBV6-6 and TRBJ2-3; 7 bases are a match to TRBD1. V was pared by 6 bases and J by 0 bases, with 6 bases of the junction left unmatched. Germline loops: CDR1 MNHNY, CDR2 SVGAGI (reference sequence). The CDR3 length is 15 residues. The CDR3 reads CASRQDRSSTDTQYF. CDR3 DNA sequence: TGTGCCAGCAGACAGGACAGGTCTAGCACAGATACGCAGTATTTT.